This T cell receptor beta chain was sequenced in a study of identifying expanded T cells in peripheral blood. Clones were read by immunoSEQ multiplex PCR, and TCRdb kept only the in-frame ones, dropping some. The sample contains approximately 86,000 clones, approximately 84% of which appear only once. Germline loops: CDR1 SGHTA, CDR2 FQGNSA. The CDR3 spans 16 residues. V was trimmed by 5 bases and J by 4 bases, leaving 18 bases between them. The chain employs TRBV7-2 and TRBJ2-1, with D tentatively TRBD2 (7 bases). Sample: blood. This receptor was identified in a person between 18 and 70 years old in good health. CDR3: CASSQRGAALYNEQFF. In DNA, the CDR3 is TGTGCCAGCAGCCAACGGGGGGCTGCGCTTTACAATGAGCAGTTCTTC.